Presented here are 22 T cell receptor beta chains from one specimen sequenced in a study of T-cell memory formation after mild COVID-19 (dated by TCRdb to the early 2020s). Libraries were built with 5' RACE. Sequencing used an Illumina NovaSeq 6000. Using fastp at Q25 and MiXCR, TCRdb reprocessed the public reads and kept productive beta chains. For every CDR3 protein sequence, its rows merge into one entry that carries the most common genes and DNA. In all, the sample holds some 600,000 distinct CDR3 sequences, and 17% of those were seen once. About 7.5% of the sample comes from the top ten. The sequenced sample was PBMCs or a T cell subset sorted from them (not recorded which). Receptor source: an adult woman who had mild COVID-19 (a few samples of this study predate the infection). The sample titles of this study are shuffled in the database, so cell type and time point are left out; the donor was told from shared clones.

This chain uses TRBV7-2 with TRBJ2-1, with D tentatively TRBD1 or TRBD2 (5 bases each). Germline V gives CDR1 SGHTA, CDR2 FQGNSA. The CDR3 loop spans 15 amino acids. V lost 0 bases and J 8 bases, leaving 14 bases between the germline ends. As DNA, the CDR3 is TGTGCCAGCAGCTTAGCGAGGGGAAGCGGATATGAGCAGTTCTTC. It codes for CASSLARGSGYEQFF. The complete variable domain, with remaining parts taken from reference TRBV7-2 and TRBJ2-1, reads GAGVSQSPSNKVTEKGKDVELRCDPISGHTALYWYRQSLGQGLEFLIYFQGNSAPDKSGLPSDRFSAERTGGSVSTLTIQRTQQEDSAVYLCASSLARGSGYEQFFGPGTRLTVL.

This chain uses TRBV15 with TRBJ2-6, with D unresolved. The germline gives CDR1 LNHNV, CDR2 YYDKDF (reference sequence). The CDR3 consists of 17 residues. V shed 1 base and J shed 2 bases, with 12 bases lying between them. Here the CDR3 reads CATSRALVRTGANVLTF. The CDR3 DNA is TGTGCCACCAGCAGAGCCTTAGTGAGGACTGGGGCCAACGTCCTGACTTTC.

This clonotype has more than one count but fewer than ten. The chain employs TRBV18 and TRBJ1-1, with D hard to call. This CDR3 has 13 amino acids. Germline CDR1 KGHSH, CDR2 LQKENI. The V and J ends lost 1 base and 8 bases respectively, with 11 bases between them. CDR3 amino acids: CASSPLETAEAFF. The CDR3 coding sequence is TGTGCCAGCTCACCACTTGAGACTGCGGAAGCTTTCTTT.

The chain recombines TRBV7-9 with TRBJ1-1; D possibly corresponds to TRBD1 (5 bases). Between the trimmed V and J ends, which lost 0 bases and 3 bases, there was a span of 11 bases. Germline loops: CDR1 SEHNR, CDR2 FQNEAQ (reference sequence). CDR3 length equals 15 residues. The CDR3 reads CASSLARAGYTEAFF. CDR3 DNA sequence: TGTGCCAGCAGCTTAGCGAGGGCAGGGTACACTGAAGCTTTCTTT.

V and J are TRBV15 and TRBJ2-5, with TRBD1 matching over 7 bases. The CDR3 extends over 16 amino acids. V shed 9 bases and J 1 base; nucleotides not matched to a gene: 14. Germline-derived CDR1 and CDR2 are LNHNV and YYDKDF (reference sequence). CDR3: CATKFRQGISQETQYF. CDR3 nucleotide sequence: TGTGCCACTAAATTCAGACAGGGAATTTCCCAAGAGACCCAGTACTTC. The complete variable domain, with remaining parts taken from reference TRBV15 and TRBJ2-5, reads DAMVIQNPRYQVTQFGKPVTLSCSQTLNHNVMYWYQQKSSQAPKLLFHYYDKDFNNEADTPDNFQSRRPNTSFCFLDIRSPGLGDTAMYLCATKFRQGISQETQYFGPGTRLLVL.

This clonotype was counted between two and nine times. The chain joins TRBV7-9 to TRBJ2-1, with D maybe TRBD2 (5 bases). This CDR3 has 15 residues. The V and J ends lost 6 bases and 6 bases respectively, with 18 bases between them. Germline values: CDR1 SEHNR, CDR2 FQNEAQ (reference sequence). CDR3 amino acids: CASRTLGVSGNEQFF. In DNA, the CDR3 is TGTGCCAGCAGGACCCTCGGGGTCTCTGGCAATGAGCAGTTCTTC.

DNA of the CDR3: TGTGCCAGCAGCCAACAACTCGACAGTTTTTTCGTGAACACTGAAGCTTTCTTT. It translates to CASSQQLDSFFVNTEAFF. The chain recombines TRBV4-2 with TRBJ1-1; a weak D match, TRBD1 (5 bases). Trimming left V 2 bases short and J 0 bases short, with 19 bases between. This CDR3 is built from 18 residues. The germline V gene encodes CDR1 LGHNA and CDR2 YNFKEQ.

This clonotype was seen a handful of times. The chain combines TRBV19 with TRBJ2-7, with D tentatively TRBD2 (5 bases). The CDR3 runs to 12 residues. Looked up from germline, CDR1 is LNHDA and CDR2 is SQIVND (reference sequence). V was cut by 4 bases and J by 4 bases, with 8 bases left in between. In DNA form, the CDR3 reads TGTGCCAGTAGTACGGGAAAATACGAGCAGTACTTC. Amino acids: CASSTGKYEQYF.

V is TRBV6-5 and J is TRBJ2-7; TRBD1 matches 7 bases. Germline lookup yields CDR1 MNHEY and CDR2 SVGAGI. This CDR3 has 14 residues. After removal of 0 bases from V and 5 bases from J, the junction contained 4 bases not matched to a gene. The CDR3 loop is CASSYSTGLNEQYF. As DNA, the CDR3 is TGTGCCAGCAGTTACTCGACAGGGTTGAACGAGCAGTACTTC.

This rearrangement joins TRBV3-1 to TRBJ1-1; D is ambiguous. The CDR3 spans 11 residues. V shed 3 bases and J shed 10 bases, with 9 bases lying between them. The V gene's germline CDR1 is LGHDT and CDR2 YNNKEL (reference sequence). The CDR3 region has the DNA TGTGCCAGCAGCCAGGCCGATAGAGCTTTCTTT. This translates into CASSQADRAFF. The full variable domain, in which reference TRBV3-1 and TRBJ1-1 provide the parts outside the CDR3, is DTAVSQTPKYLVTQMGNDKSIKCEQNLGHDTMYWYKQDSKKFLKIMFSYNNKELIINETVPNRFSPKSPDKAHLNLHINSLELGDSAVYFCASSQADRAFFGQGTRLTVV.

The rearrangement links TRBV20-1 to TRBJ2-6; D unresolved. V was clipped by 1 base and J by 2 bases, with 0 bases between them. This CDR3 region has 12 residues. Germline assignment: CDR1 DFQATT and CDR2 SNEGSKA (reference sequence). The CDR3 loop is CSARAGANVLTF. CDR3 nucleotides: TGCAGTGCTAGAGCTGGGGCCAACGTCCTGACTTTC.

This clonotype was seen ten or more times. The rearrangement uses TRBV7-2 and TRBJ2-7, with 7 nucleotides matching TRBD2. Germline loops: CDR1 SGHTA, CDR2 FQGNSA. This CDR3 contains 14 residues. Germline trimming cut 4 bases from V and 3 bases from J; bases unmatched to any gene: 6. The CDR3 spells CASSSNREDYEQYF. CDR3 nucleotides: TGTGCCAGCAGCTCAAACCGGGAGGACTACGAGCAGTACTTC.

The J gene is TRBJ1-4, the V gene TRBV27; TRBD1 agrees at 8 bases. Unmatched junction bases numbered 5, after V lost 6 bases and J lost 8 bases. The CDR3 is 13 amino acids. CDR1 and CDR2 from the germline V gene are MNHEY and SMNVEV (reference sequence). For the CDR3, the DNA is TGTGCCAGCAGACAGGGGGTACGCGAAAAACTGTTTTTT. It specifies CASRQGVREKLFF.

Turning to this clonotype: Since the CDR3 does not end with the conserved phenylalanine or tryptophan, this likely comes from a read error. The limits of the CDR3 on the DNA are not certain, so only TCRdb's listed CDR3 is given. The gene calls are TRBV6-5 and TRBJ2-7. CDR1 and CDR2 from the germline V gene are MNHEY and SVGAGI. The CDR3 is made up of 8 amino acids, end residues included. The CDR3 sequence: CASSYGEL.

This clonotype was picked up one time. This chain joins TRBV5-1 and TRBJ2-7, with D uncertain. Trimming shortened V by 3 bases and J by 7 bases, and 8 bases separated the two germline ends. This CDR3 is built from 11 residues. Germline CDR1 and CDR2: SGHRS and YFSETQ. The CDR3 DNA reads as TGCGCCAGCAGCTACGACCAGGAGCAGTACTTC. This gives the protein CASSYDQEQYF.

The chain combines TRBV30 with TRBJ2-7, with 11 positions matching TRBD2. CDR1 is GTSNPN, CDR2 SVGIG, per germline (reference sequence). V dropped 3 bases and J dropped 2; count of bases not matched to a gene: 12. The CDR3 has 17 residues. CDR3 protein: CAWRAGTSGDFTYEQYF. The CDR3 DNA sequence: TGTGCCTGGAGGGCCGGGACTAGCGGAGATTTTACCTACGAGCAGTACTTC.

In its sample, this clonotype was seen a few times. The chain employs TRBV27 and TRBJ1-5; 9 bases line up with TRBD1. After removal of 5 bases from V and 5 bases from J, the junction contained 4 bases not matched to a gene. The CDR3 is 14 residues long. From germline, CDR1 is MNHEY and CDR2 SMNVEV (reference sequence). CDR3: CASSGGTGHQPQHF. The CDR3 DNA sequence: TGTGCCAGCAGTGGGGGGACAGGGCATCAGCCCCAGCATTTT.

V is TRBV3-1 and J is TRBJ1-2; unclear D gene. V gave up 1 base and J gave up 7 bases, with 13 bases separating them. CDR1 is LGHDT, CDR2 YNNKEL, per germline (reference sequence). The CDR3 loop spans 14 amino acids. DNA for the CDR3: TGTGCCAGCAGCCAAGTAAACCTTGACGTTGGCTACACCTTC. This gives the protein CASSQVNLDVGYTF.

The chain couples TRBV5-6 to TRBJ1-1; 11 bases match TRBD1. Trimming removed 3 bases from V and 6 bases from J; junction bases left unmatched: 4. Germline CDR1 is SGHDT and CDR2 is YYEEEE. The CDR3 is made up of 14 amino acids. The CDR3 loop is CASSSRDRGSEAFF. CDR3 coding DNA: TGTGCCAGCAGCTCCCGGGACAGGGGGTCTGAAGCTTTCTTT.

Only a few counts were recorded for this clonotype. This chain connects TRBV5-1 to TRBJ2-2; D gene unclear. This CDR3 spans 16 amino acids. CDR1 is SGHRS and CDR2 is YFSETQ in the germline V gene. The V end lost 0 bases, the J end lost 0 bases, and 9 bases lay between the germline ends. The CDR3 loop is CASSLEPPPNTGELFF. In DNA, the CDR3 is TGCGCCAGCAGCTTGGAACCCCCACCGAACACCGGGGAGCTGTTTTTT.

This clonotype occurred many times. The chain recombines TRBV5-1 with TRBJ2-1; 13 bases fit TRBD2. V lost 6 bases and J lost 5; bases outside the gene matches: 11. Looked up from germline, CDR1 is SGHRS and CDR2 is YFSETQ. This CDR3 region has 17 residues. The CDR3 DNA follows: TGCGCCAGCACCGCGAGGGTGGGACTAGCGGGACACAATGAGCAGTTCTTC. Translation: CASTARVGLAGHNEQFF.

The chain links TRBV12-3 or TRBV12-4 to TRBJ1-5; the D is unclear. V dropped 0 bases and J dropped 3 bases, with 15 bases sitting between them. The CDR3 is 17 amino acids. The DNA for the CDR3 is TGTGCCAGCAGTTTAGCTATACCCCCTAGGAACAATCAGCCCCAGCATTTT. Amino acids: CASSLAIPPRNNQPQHF.